Below, 7 T cell receptor beta chains from the same sample are listed, as sequenced in a study of OX40 agonist ivuxolimab in advanced cancers. To prepare the library, the immunoSEQ multiplex PCR assay was applied. TCRdb took over this immuneACCESS table, retaining in-frame rearrangements with V and J assigned. Such tables are incomplete; in checked studies, under half of the missing clones stem from an unresolved V gene, and the remainder is unexplained. In this sample the table shows 69,000 or so clones, around 88% of which occur a single time. The ten largest clonotypes hold around 0.53% of the sample. The starting material was CD4+ or CD8+ T cells sorted from blood, obtained in a trial of the OX40 agonist ivuxolimab. The receptors were gathered from an adult with an advanced solid tumor such as melanoma, head and neck, liver or kidney cancer.

This clone was seen a single time. The rearrangement links TRBV11-2 to TRBJ2-7; unclear D gene. Germline-derived CDR1 and CDR2 are SGHAT and FQNNGV. This CDR3 spans 13 amino acids. V lost 1 base and J 5 bases, leaving 9 bases between the germline ends. CDR3 residues: CASSLGLGNEQYF. The CDR3 coding sequence is TGTGCCAGCAGCTTAGGGTTGGGAAACGAGCAGTACTTC. Looking up the rest from reference TRBV11-2 and TRBJ2-7 gives the full variable domain: EAGVAQSPRYKIIEKRQSVAFWCNPISGHATLYWYQQILGQGPKLLIQFQNNGVVDDSQLPKDRFSAERLKGVDSTLKIQPAKLEDSAVYLCASSLGLGNEQYFGPGTRLTVT.

The count of this clone is one. This chain uses TRBV28 with TRBJ1-2; D is possibly TRBD1 (6 bases). Trimming took off 1 base at V and 4 bases at J, with 13 bases between the two ends. Germline V CDR1 and CDR2: MDHEN, SYDVKM. This CDR3 is built from 15 residues. For the CDR3, the DNA is TGTGCCAGCAGTTTATTTCAGGGGTTCACCTATGGCTACACCTTC. Translated, it gives CASSLFQGFTYGYTF.

The chain joins TRBV6-1 to TRBJ1-5; no firm D call. Trimming shortened V by 2 bases and J by 4 bases, and 15 bases separated the two germline ends. CDR1 is MNHNS and CDR2 is SASEGT in the germline V gene. The CDR3 loop spans 16 amino acids. CDR3 DNA: TGTGCCAGCAGTGAAATGACCCCGGCCCCGAATCAGCCCCAGCATTTT. This encodes CASSEMTPAPNQPQHF.

The rearrangement uses TRBV2 and TRBJ1-2; D not certain. The ends were cut back, 4 bases at V and 1 base at J, with 10 bases in the middle. The CDR3 spans 14 residues. Germline assignment: CDR1 SNHLY and CDR2 FYNNEI. This CDR3 reads CASSVAGFNYGYTF. For the CDR3, the DNA is TGTGCCAGCAGTGTAGCGGGATTTAACTATGGCTACACCTTC.

This clone appeared once. V usage is TRBV7-9 and J usage is TRBJ2-2, with 7 bases fitting TRBD1. The CDR3 consists of 14 residues. V lost 5 bases, J lost 5 bases, and 5 bases stayed unmatched. Germline lookup yields CDR1 SEHNR and CDR2 FQNEAQ (reference sequence). The CDR3 DNA is TGTGCCAGCAGCCGTGACAGGGTGACCGGGGAGCTGTTTTTT. Protein product: CASSRDRVTGELFF.

The rearrangement uses TRBV6-5 and TRBJ2-3; D is unclear. V was trimmed by 6 bases and J by 3 bases, leaving 13 bases between them. This CDR3 is 14 amino acids long. The germline CDR1 and CDR2 sequences are MNHEY and SVGAGI. CDR3 region: CASSPVDRTDTQYF. In nucleotides, the CDR3 is TGTGCCAGCAGCCCCGTCGATAGGACAGATACGCAGTATTTT.

V is TRBV7-9 and J is TRBJ1-2, with D perhaps matching TRBD1 (6 bases). V lost 1 base and J lost 8, with 11 bases in between. The CDR3 contains 13 residues. Germline V CDR1 and CDR2: SEHNR, FQNEAQ (reference sequence). This CDR3 is CASSLVAGEGYTF. The CDR3 DNA reads as TGTGCCAGCAGCTTAGTGGCAGGGGAAGGCTACACCTTC.